A selection of T cell receptor beta chains follows, all from one sample in a study of identical twins. TCRdb independently ran MiXCR on the 5' RACE reads; one entry per CDR3 protein. The sample contains around 530,000 distinct CDR3 sequences, nearly 15% of which appear only once. The same sample was also studied in work on yellow fever vaccine responses in identical twins.

The sample consisted of CD4+ T cells sorted from blood. Every receptor here comes from a woman aged 18-29 years in good health. CDR3s include the opening cysteine and the closing phenylalanine or tryptophan. The D gene is left open where the match is weak. Expanded clones are given a class, and other clones once, few, many or no size at all.

>NA|TRBV27|NA|TRBJ2-7|13
CASSLNGGLQQYF
TGTGCCAGCAGTTTAAATGGGGGTCTCCAGCAGTACTTC
>few|TRBV5-1|TRBD1|TRBJ2-1|22
CASSLAARDRGVLQSSYNEQFF
TGCGCCAGCAGCTTGGCCGCCCGGGACAGGGGGGTCTTGCAAAGCTCCTACAATGAGCAGTTCTTC
>NA|TRBV12-3/TRBV12-4|NA|TRBJ2-2|16
CASSFGGNSNTGELFF
TGTGCCAGCAGTTTTGGAGGGAATTCGAACACCGGGGAGCTGTTTTTT
>few|TRBV24-1|TRBD2|TRBJ2-1|14
CATGGGLSYNEQFF
TGTGCCACCGGCGGGGGTCTTTCCTACAATGAGCAGTTCTTC
>few|TRBV28|TRBD2|TRBJ2-2|15
CASSPSGSGPGELFF
TGTGCCAGCAGTCCTAGCGGGAGCGGGCCCGGGGAGCTGTTTTTT
>few|TRBV5-5|NA|TRBJ1-2|14
CASSLRTVNYGYTF
TGTGCCAGCAGCTTGAGAACGGTTAACTATGGCTACACCTTC
>NA|TRBV5-1|NA|TRBJ1-6|14
CASSFGQRSSPLHF
TGCGCCAGCAGCTTCGGGCAGCGGTCGTCACCCCTCCACTTT
>NA|TRBV27|NA|TRBJ2-2|15
CASSERQTNTGELFF
TGTGCCAGCAGCGAGCGCCAGACGAACACCGGGGAGCTGTTTTTT
>many|TRBV7-2|NA|TRBJ1-2|17
CASSLGLTWTDPYGYTF
TGTGCCAGCAGCTTAGGACTCACATGGACTGACCCCTATGGCTACACCTTC
>NA|TRBV5-5|NA|TRBJ1-1|15
CASSPRSWGNTEAFF
TGTGCCAGCAGCCCCCGAAGTTGGGGGAACACTGAAGCTTTCTTT
>NA|TRBV2|TRBD1|TRBJ2-7|15
CASRGGPDRAYEQYF
TGTGCCAGCAGGGGTGGTCCGGACAGGGCCTACGAGCAGTACTTC
>few|TRBV6-2/TRBV6-3|NA|TRBJ2-3|15
CASSYQDYPTDTQYF
TGTGCCAGCAGTTACCAGGACTACCCCACAGATACGCAGTATTTT
>NA|TRBV24-1|NA|TRBJ2-3|13
CATSELFTDTQYF
TGTGCCACCAGTGAGCTGTTCACAGATACGCAGTATTTT
>NA|TRBV4-2|TRBD2|TRBJ2-5|13
CASSQGTSETQYF
TGTGCCAGCAGCCAAGGGACTAGCGAGACCCAGTACTTC
>few|TRBV14|NA|TRBJ1-5|14
CASSQGGYNQPQHF
TGTGCCAGCAGCCAAGGGGGGTACAATCAGCCCCAGCATTTT
>few|TRBV5-1|TRBD2|TRBJ2-2|18
CATRQERGRDWDTGELFF
TGCGCCACCCGTCAAGAACGAGGGAGGGACTGGGACACCGGGGAGCTGTTTTTT
>NA|TRBV28|NA|TRBJ2-5|15
CASYRYSGSRETQYF
TGTGCCAGCTACCGATATAGCGGATCGAGGGAGACCCAGTACTTC
>NA|TRBV19|NA|TRBJ2-2|15
CASSISPPNTGELFF
TGTGCCAGTAGTATATCCCCTCCGAACACCGGGGAGCTGTTTTTT
>few|TRBV9|NA|TRBJ2-2|17
CASSVARTAFNTGELFF
TGTGCCAGCAGCGTAGCCCGGACAGCATTTAACACCGGGGAGCTGTTTTTT
>few|TRBV5-1|NA|TRBJ2-2|18
CASSLSSNRRANTGELFF
TGCGCCAGCAGCTTGTCCTCAAATAGAAGAGCGAACACCGGGGAGCTGTTTTTT
>NA|TRBV20-1|TRBD2|TRBJ2-1|15
CSARGGAGTYNEQFF
TGCAGTGCTAGAGGGGGAGCGGGAACCTACAATGAGCAGTTCTTC
>few|TRBV9|NA|TRBJ1-6|13
CASSVEANSPLHF
TGTGCCAGCAGCGTAGAAGCCAATTCACCCCTCCACTTT
>NA|TRBV7-6|TRBD2|TRBJ2-3|14
CASSTRTSGPNQYF
TGTGCCAGCAGCACCCGGACTAGCGGTCCTAATCAGTATTTT
>few|TRBV20-1|NA|TRBJ2-1|14
CSAQVGPAYNEQFF
TGCAGTGCTCAGGTAGGACCGGCCTACAATGAGCAGTTCTTC
>NA|TRBV20-1|TRBD1|TRBJ1-5|16
CSAMDRGFNSNQPQHF
TGCAGTGCTATGGACAGGGGGTTCAATAGCAATCAGCCCCAGCATTTT
>NA|TRBV18|TRBD2|TRBJ2-1|16
CASSLSLAGGHNEQFF
TGTGCCAGCTCACTGAGCCTAGCGGGGGGCCACAATGAGCAGTTCTTC
>few|TRBV20-1|NA|TRBJ2-3|15
CSAPGTEPSTDTQYF
TGCAGTGCCCCCGGAACCGAACCTAGCACAGATACGCAGTATTTT
>NA|TRBV7-2|NA|TRBJ2-1|15
CASSLVLDTYNEQFF
TGTGCCAGCAGCTTAGTGCTGGATACCTACAATGAGCAGTTCTTC
>few|TRBV28|TRBD1|TRBJ2-1|16
CASSFPPPTGGNEQFF
TGTGCCAGCAGTTTCCCGCCCCCGACAGGGGGCAATGAGCAGTTCTTC
>few|TRBV28|NA|TRBJ2-7|14
CASTLTGASYEQYF
TGTGCCAGCACCCTTACGGGGGCCTCCTACGAGCAGTACTTC
>NA|TRBV20-1|NA|TRBJ2-1|12
CSARDQINEQFF
TGCAGTGCTAGAGATCAGATCAATGAGCAGTTCTTC
>NA|TRBV5-1|NA|TRBJ1-1|14
CASSSQGIATEAFF
TGCGCCAGCAGCTCGCAGGGGATTGCCACTGAAGCTTTCTTT
>NA|TRBV7-9|NA|TRBJ2-3|17
CASSYRPGGAQADTQYF
TGTGCCAGCAGTTACCGGCCCGGAGGGGCGCAGGCAGATACGCAGTATTTT
>NA|TRBV6-1|NA|TRBJ1-1|15
CASSVVGGQNTEAFF
TGTGCCAGCAGCGTGGTAGGGGGGCAAAACACTGAAGCTTTCTTT
>few|TRBV12-3/TRBV12-4|TRBD1|TRBJ1-1|14
CASSWDRGVSEAFF
TGTGCCAGCAGTTGGGACAGGGGAGTCTCTGAAGCTTTCTTT
>NA|TRBV5-1|NA|TRBJ2-7|13
CASSEVPWGEQYF
TGCGCCAGCAGCGAGGTCCCCTGGGGCGAGCAGTACTTC
>NA|TRBV20-1|NA|TRBJ2-4|13
CSARDLGFGIQYF
TGCAGTGCTAGAGATCTGGGATTCGGCATTCAGTACTTC
>NA|TRBV29-1|NA|TRBJ2-1|14
CSVGSGMTYNEQFF
TGCAGCGTTGGGTCGGGGATGACTTACAATGAGCAGTTCTTC
>few|TRBV18|NA|TRBJ1-1|12
CASSPSRDEAFF
TGTGCCAGCTCACCAAGCAGGGATGAAGCTTTCTTT
>few|TRBV6-2/TRBV6-3|TRBD2|TRBJ2-3|16
CASSRTSGRWTDTQYF
TGTGCCAGCAGTCGGACTAGCGGGAGATGGACAGATACGCAGTATTTT
>NA|TRBV5-1|TRBD2|TRBJ2-3|16
CASSLGTSGYTDTQYF
TGCGCCAGCAGCTTGGGGACTAGCGGTTACACAGATACGCAGTATTTT
>NA|TRBV3-1|NA|TRBJ1-1|14
CASSRPETLSEAFF
TGTGCCAGCAGCCGTCCCGAAACCTTGTCTGAAGCTTTCTTT
>few|TRBV6-1|TRBD2|TRBJ2-1|15
CASRPTSGRNNEQFF
TGTGCCAGCAGACCTACTAGCGGGAGAAACAATGAGCAGTTCTTC
>NA|TRBV5-1|TRBD1|TRBJ2-1|17
CASTVVQGAGSYNEQFF
TGCGCCAGCACCGTCGTACAGGGGGCGGGCTCCTACAATGAGCAGTTCTTC
>NA|TRBV29-1|NA|TRBJ1-1|12
CSVEGTTPRAFF
TGCAGCGTTGAAGGGACAACCCCGAGGGCTTTCTTT
>NA|TRBV28|TRBD1|TRBJ2-1|11
CASSEGTGQFF
TGTGCCAGCAGCGAGGGGACAGGGCAGTTCTTC
>few|TRBV5-1|NA|TRBJ2-2|15
CASSLSGINTGELFF
TGCGCCAGCAGCTTGTCCGGGATTAACACCGGGGAGCTGTTTTTT
>NA|TRBV5-1|NA|TRBJ1-4|14
CASSQGIQDEKLFF
TGCGCCAGCAGCCAGGGGATTCAAGATGAAAAACTGTTTTTT
>NA|TRBV12-3/TRBV12-4|TRBD2|TRBJ2-1|16
CASSRRLAGGSNEQFF
TGTGCCAGCAGTCGTCGACTAGCGGGAGGTAGTAATGAGCAGTTCTTC
>many|TRBV12-3/TRBV12-4|TRBD2|TRBJ2-3|16
CASSFQGTSSTDTQYF
TGTGCCAGCAGTTTTCAAGGGACTAGTAGCACAGATACGCAGTATTTT
>NA|TRBV11-2|TRBD2|TRBJ2-1|16
CASSLGVGRAGDEQFF
TGTGCCAGCAGCTTAGGGGTCGGGAGGGCAGGGGATGAGCAGTTCTTC
>NA|TRBV28|NA|TRBJ2-2|15
CASRAGTDNTGELFF
TGTGCCAGCAGGGCCGGGACGGACAACACCGGGGAGCTGTTTTTT
>NA|TRBV10-3|NA|TRBJ2-7|13
CAISESLDYEQYF
TGTGCCATCAGTGAGTCTCTAGACTACGAGCAGTACTTC
>few|TRBV4-1|NA|TRBJ1-3|19
CASSQSGGGVRYTGNTIYF
TGCGCCAGCAGCCAGTCCGGGGGGGGAGTTCGCTACACTGGAAACACCATATATTTT
>NA|TRBV27|NA|TRBJ2-1|16
CASSSPTRDSYNEQFF
TGTGCCAGCAGTTCACCAACTAGGGACTCCTACAATGAGCAGTTCTTC
>few|TRBV4-2|NA|TRBJ2-5|17
CASRRVVRGGYQETQYF
TGTGCCAGCAGGAGGGTAGTGAGGGGGGGATACCAAGAGACCCAGTACTTC
>NA|TRBV11-3|TRBD2|TRBJ2-2|15
CASTDLAGNTGELFF
TGTGCCAGCACCGATCTAGCGGGAAACACCGGGGAGCTGTTTTTT
>NA|TRBV5-1|TRBD1|TRBJ2-5|13
CASRGTGVETQYF
TGCGCCAGCCGCGGCACAGGGGTAGAGACCCAGTACTTC
>once|TRBV24-1|NA|TRBJ2-1|15
CATSDPTEPYNEQFF
TGTGCCACCAGTGACCCGACTGAACCCTACAATGAGCAGTTCTTC
>NA|TRBV7-6|NA|TRBJ2-2|15
CASSLVSSETGELFF
TGTGCCAGCAGCTTAGTTTCCTCCGAGACCGGGGAGCTGTTTTTT